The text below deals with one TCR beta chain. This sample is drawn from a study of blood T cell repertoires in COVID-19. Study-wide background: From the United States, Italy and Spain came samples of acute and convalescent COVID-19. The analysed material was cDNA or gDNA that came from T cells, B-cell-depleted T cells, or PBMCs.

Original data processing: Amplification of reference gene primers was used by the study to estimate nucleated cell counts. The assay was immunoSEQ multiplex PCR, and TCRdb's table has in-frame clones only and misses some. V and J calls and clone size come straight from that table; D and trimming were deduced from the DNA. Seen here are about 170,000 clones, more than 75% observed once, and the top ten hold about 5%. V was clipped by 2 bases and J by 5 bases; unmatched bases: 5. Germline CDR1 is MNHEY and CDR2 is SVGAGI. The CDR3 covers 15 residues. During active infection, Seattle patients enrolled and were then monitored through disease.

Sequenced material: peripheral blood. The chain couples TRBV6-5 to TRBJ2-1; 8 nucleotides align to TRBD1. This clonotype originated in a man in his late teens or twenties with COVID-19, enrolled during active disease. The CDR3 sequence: CASSYARGRDNEQFF. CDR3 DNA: TGTGCCAGCAGTTACGCCAGGGGGCGGGACAATGAGCAGTTCTTC.